Below, 11 T cell receptor beta chains from the same sample are listed, as sequenced in a study of blood T cell repertoires in COVID-19. TCRdb's table, derived via immunoSEQ multiplex PCR, lists solely in-frame clones and lacks some. This table has some 350,000 clones, approximately 89% appearing once. The sequencing input was PBMCs or T cells enriched from blood (not recorded which). The receptors were sampled from a man aged 30-40 years who had recovered from COVID-19.

The rearrangement links TRBV5-1 to TRBJ2-2; 13 bases are shared with TRBD2. The CDR3 covers 17 residues. The V gene end was trimmed by 5 bases and the J gene end by 6 bases; junction bases not matched to a gene: 10. Germline V gene lookup returns CDR1 SGHRS and CDR2 YFSETQ. CDR3 coding DNA: TGCGCCAGCAGTATACTAGCGGGGGGGCCGACGGCCGGGGAGCTGTTTTTT. It codes for CASSILAGGPTAGELFF.

The CDR3 reads CASSYEGGNSPLHF. In DNA, the CDR3 is TGTGCCAGCAGTTACGAAGGCGGAAATTCACCCCTCCACTTT. V and J are TRBV6-5 and TRBJ1-6, with D uncertain. The CDR3 extends over 14 amino acids. Germline values: CDR1 MNHEY, CDR2 SVGAGI. V was clipped by 2 bases and J by 7 bases, with 9 bases between them.

The chain joins TRBV9 to TRBJ1-1; D uncertain. Germline V gene lookup returns CDR1 SGDLS and CDR2 YYNGEE. This CDR3 spans 14 amino acids. V was pared by 4 bases and J by 1 base, with 11 bases between. In DNA, the CDR3 is TGTGCCAGCAGCATCCGTCCAGAGAACACTGAAGCTTTCTTT. Translating it yields CASSIRPENTEAFF.

This sequence joins TRBV5-6 and TRBJ1-1, with D perhaps TRBD1 (5 bases). CDR1 and CDR2 from the germline V gene are SGHDT and YYEEEE. V was shortened by 4 bases and J by 4 bases, with 17 bases between the two germline ends. The CDR3 is 15 residues long. CDR3 protein: CASSELGERSTEAFF. In DNA, the CDR3 is TGTGCCAGCAGCGAGCTAGGGGAACGAAGCACTGAAGCTTTCTTT.

The chain employs TRBV27 and TRBJ2-3; 12 bases fit TRBD2. Germline CDR1 MNHEY, CDR2 SMNVEV (reference sequence). The CDR3 is 17 residues long. J was trimmed by 4 bases and V by 5 bases; bases with no gene match: 10. The CDR3 bases are TGTGCCAGCAGTGTACTCCTAGCGGGGGGGCCATCAGATACGCAGTATTTT. It translates to CASSVLLAGGPSDTQYF.

This CDR3 reads CASSFGQGLGEQYF. The CDR3 coding sequence is TGTGCCAGCAGTTTCGGACAGGGGTTAGGGGAGCAGTACTTC. The chain joins TRBV28 to TRBJ2-7; TRBD1 matches at 9 bases. With V trimmed by 3 bases and J by 7 bases, 7 bases remained unmatched. Germline-derived CDR1 and CDR2 are MDHEN and SYDVKM. The CDR3 loop spans 14 amino acids.

This chain links TRBV27 with TRBJ1-2; D gene unclear. CDR1 is MNHEY and CDR2 is SMNVEV in the germline V gene (reference sequence). V shed 0 bases and J shed 1 base, with 6 bases lying between them. The CDR3 has 14 amino acids. The chain's CDR3 is CASSLSQNNYGYTF. CDR3 coding DNA: TGTGCCAGCAGTTTATCGCAGAATAACTATGGCTACACCTTC.

V and J are TRBV7-9 and TRBJ2-1, with 9 positions matching TRBD2. J gave up 8 bases and V 2 bases, and 13 bases lay outside the gene matches. The V gene's germline CDR1 is SEHNR and CDR2 FQNEAQ (reference sequence). This CDR3 is 17 amino acids long. The CDR3 loop is CASSLTLSGGISDEQFF. The DNA for the CDR3 is TGTGCCAGCAGCTTAACATTAAGCGGGGGGATTTCGGATGAGCAGTTCTTC.

This clone was seen a few times. The chain uses TRBV9 and TRBJ2-2; no reliable D call. This CDR3 contains 14 residues. The germline V gene encodes CDR1 SGDLS and CDR2 YYNGEE. V lost 0 bases and J 6 bases, leaving 9 bases between the germline ends. CDR3 sequence reads: CASSVVVSAGELFF. The CDR3 coding sequence is TGTGCCAGCAGCGTAGTTGTATCAGCCGGGGAGCTGTTTTTT.

The chain's CDR3 is CATSREEISNQPQHF. CDR3 bases: TGTGCCACCAGCAGAGAAGAGATTAGCAATCAGCCCCAGCATTTT. V is TRBV15 and J is TRBJ1-5, with unresolved D. The V end lost 0 bases, the J end lost 0 bases, and 6 bases lay between the germline ends. CDR3 length: 15 amino acids. Germline lookup yields CDR1 LNHNV and CDR2 YYDKDF (reference sequence).

This sequence joins TRBV7-9 and TRBJ2-7, with 9 bases that match TRBD1. Germline CDR1 is SEHNR and CDR2 is FQNEAQ (reference sequence). CDR3 length equals 16 residues. Losses at the gene ends were 1 base for V and 4 bases for J; bases not matched to a gene: 8. The CDR3 loop reads CASSLGGGQGPYEQYF. The CDR3 bases are TGTGCCAGCAGCTTAGGAGGTGGACAGGGGCCTTACGAGCAGTACTTC.